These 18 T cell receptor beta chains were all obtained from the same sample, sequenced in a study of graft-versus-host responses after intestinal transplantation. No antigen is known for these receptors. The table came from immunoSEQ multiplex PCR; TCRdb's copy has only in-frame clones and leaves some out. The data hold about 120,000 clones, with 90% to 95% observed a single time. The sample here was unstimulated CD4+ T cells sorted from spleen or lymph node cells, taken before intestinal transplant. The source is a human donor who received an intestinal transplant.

The CDR3 sequence: CAWSTGPQHGYTF. For the CDR3, the DNA is TGTGCCTGGAGTACCGGGCCCCAGCACGGCTACACCTTC. The V and J genes are TRBV30 and TRBJ1-2; unclear D gene. Trimming stripped 2 bases from V and 8 bases from J, with 15 bases between. Germline loops: CDR1 GTSNPN, CDR2 SVGIG (reference sequence). The CDR3 contains 13 residues.

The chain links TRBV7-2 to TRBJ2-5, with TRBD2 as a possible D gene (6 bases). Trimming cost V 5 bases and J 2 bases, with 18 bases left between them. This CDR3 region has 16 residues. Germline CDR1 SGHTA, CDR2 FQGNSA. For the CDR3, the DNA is TGTGCCAGCAGCCCATTTCCGGGACTTAAACAAGAGACCCAGTACTTC. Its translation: CASSPFPGLKQETQYF.

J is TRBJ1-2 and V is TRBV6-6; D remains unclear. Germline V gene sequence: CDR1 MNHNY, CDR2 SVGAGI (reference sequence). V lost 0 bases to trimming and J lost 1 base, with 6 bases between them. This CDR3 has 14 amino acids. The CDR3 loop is CASSYSYSNYGYTF. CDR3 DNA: TGTGCCAGCAGTTACTCGTACAGTAACTATGGCTACACCTTC.

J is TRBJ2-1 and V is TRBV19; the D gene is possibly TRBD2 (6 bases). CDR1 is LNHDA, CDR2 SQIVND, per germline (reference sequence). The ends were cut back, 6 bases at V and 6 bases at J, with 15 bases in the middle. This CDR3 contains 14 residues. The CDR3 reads CASRPLAARNEQFF. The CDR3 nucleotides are TGTGCCAGTAGGCCTTTAGCGGCCCGCAATGAGCAGTTCTTC.

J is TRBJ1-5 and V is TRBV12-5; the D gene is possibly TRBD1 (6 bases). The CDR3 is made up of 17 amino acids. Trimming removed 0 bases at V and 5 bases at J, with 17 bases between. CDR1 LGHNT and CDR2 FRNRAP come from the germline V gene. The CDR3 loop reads CASGLVPKEGGDQPQHF. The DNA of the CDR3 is TGTGCTAGTGGTTTGGTACCGAAGGAGGGGGGAGATCAGCCCCAGCATTTT.

The CDR3 spells CATREGGELFF. CDR3 nucleotide sequence: TGTGCGACGCGGGAGGGCGGGGAGCTGTTTTTT. The J gene is TRBJ2-2, the V gene TRBV6-5; 9 bases are a match to TRBD2. This CDR3 is built from 11 residues. Germline V gene sequence: CDR1 MNHEY, CDR2 SVGAGI.

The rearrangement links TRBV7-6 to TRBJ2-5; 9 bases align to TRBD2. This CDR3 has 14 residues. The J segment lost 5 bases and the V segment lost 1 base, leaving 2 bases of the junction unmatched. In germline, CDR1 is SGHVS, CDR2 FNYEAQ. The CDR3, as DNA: TGTGCCAGCAGCTTAGAAGCGGGAGGCGAGACCCAGTACTTC. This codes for CASSLEAGGETQYF.

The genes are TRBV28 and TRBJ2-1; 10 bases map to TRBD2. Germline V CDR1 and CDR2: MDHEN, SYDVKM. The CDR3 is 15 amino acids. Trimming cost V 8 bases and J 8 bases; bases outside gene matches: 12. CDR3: CASLPPGLATDEQFF. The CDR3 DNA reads TGTGCCAGCCTTCCCCCGGGACTAGCGACGGATGAGCAGTTCTTC. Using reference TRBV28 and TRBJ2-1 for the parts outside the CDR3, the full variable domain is DVKVTQSSRYLVKRTGEKVFLECVQDMDHENMFWYRQDPGLGLRLIYFSYDVKMKEKGDIPEGYSVSREKKERFSLILESASTNQTSMYLCASLPPGLATDEQFFGPGTRLTVL.

The DNA of the CDR3 is TGCAGTGCACAGGGGGAAGGCGGCTACACCTTC. This codes for CSAQGEGGYTF. This chain uses TRBV20-1 with TRBJ1-2; TRBD1 agrees at 8 bases. V trimming: 6 bases; J trimming: 8 bases; junction bases outside the gene matches: 5. From germline, CDR1 is DFQATT and CDR2 SNEGSKA (reference sequence). The CDR3 is 11 amino acids.

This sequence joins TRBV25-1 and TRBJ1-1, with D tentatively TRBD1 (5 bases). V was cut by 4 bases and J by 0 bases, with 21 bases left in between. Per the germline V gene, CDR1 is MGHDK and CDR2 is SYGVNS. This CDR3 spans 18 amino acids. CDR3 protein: CASSGSGHFLSLNTEAFF. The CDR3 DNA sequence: TGTGCCAGCAGTGGGTCGGGGCACTTCCTCTCTTTGAACACTGAAGCTTTCTTT.

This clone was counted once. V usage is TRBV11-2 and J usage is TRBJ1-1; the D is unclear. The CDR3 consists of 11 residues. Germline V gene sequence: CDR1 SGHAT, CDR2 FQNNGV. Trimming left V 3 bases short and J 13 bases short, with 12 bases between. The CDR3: CASSLEGKLFF. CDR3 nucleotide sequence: TGTGCCAGCAGCTTGGAGGGTAAGCTTTTCTTT.

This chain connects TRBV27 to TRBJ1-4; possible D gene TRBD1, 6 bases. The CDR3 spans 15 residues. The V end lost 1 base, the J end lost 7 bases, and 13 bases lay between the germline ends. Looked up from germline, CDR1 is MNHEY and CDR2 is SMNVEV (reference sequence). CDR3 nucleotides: TGTGCCAGCAGTTTATTGGGGGCCGGGGGTGAAAAACTGTTTTTT. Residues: CASSLLGAGGEKLFF.

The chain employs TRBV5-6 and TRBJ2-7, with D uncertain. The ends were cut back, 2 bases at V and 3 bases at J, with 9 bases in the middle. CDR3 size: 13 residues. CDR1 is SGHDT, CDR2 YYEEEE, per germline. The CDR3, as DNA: TGTGCCAGCAGCTTCCAAGTCGGCTACGAGCAGTACTTC. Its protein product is CASSFQVGYEQYF.

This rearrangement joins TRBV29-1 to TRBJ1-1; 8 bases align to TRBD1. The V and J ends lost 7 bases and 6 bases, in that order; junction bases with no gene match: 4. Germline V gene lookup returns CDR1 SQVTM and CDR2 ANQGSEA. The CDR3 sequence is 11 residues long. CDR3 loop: CSGGTGAEAFF. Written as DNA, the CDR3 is TGCAGCGGGGGGACAGGCGCTGAAGCTTTCTTT.

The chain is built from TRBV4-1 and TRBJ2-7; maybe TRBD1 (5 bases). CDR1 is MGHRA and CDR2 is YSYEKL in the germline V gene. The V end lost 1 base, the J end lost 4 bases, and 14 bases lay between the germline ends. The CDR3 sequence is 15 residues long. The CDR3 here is CASSQGLDIGYEQYF. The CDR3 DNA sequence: TGCGCCAGCAGCCAAGGCCTGGACATTGGGTACGAGCAGTACTTC.

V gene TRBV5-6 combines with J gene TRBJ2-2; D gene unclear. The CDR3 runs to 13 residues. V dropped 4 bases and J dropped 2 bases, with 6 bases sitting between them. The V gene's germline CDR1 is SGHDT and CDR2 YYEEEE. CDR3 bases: TGTGCCAGCAGCGAGACTAACACCGGGGAGCTGTTTTTT. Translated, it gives CASSETNTGELFF. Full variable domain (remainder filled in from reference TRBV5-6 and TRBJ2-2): DAGVTQSPTHLIKTRGQQVTLRCSPKSGHDTVSWYQQALGQGPQFIFQYYEEEERQRGNFPDRFSGHQFPNYSSELNVNALLLGDSALYLCASSETNTGELFFGEGSRLTVL.

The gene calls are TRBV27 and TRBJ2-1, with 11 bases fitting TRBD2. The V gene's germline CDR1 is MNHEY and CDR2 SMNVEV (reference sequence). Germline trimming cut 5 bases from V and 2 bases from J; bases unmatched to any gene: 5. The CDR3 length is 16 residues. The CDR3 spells CASSEWTSGPYNEQFF. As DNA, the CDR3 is TGTGCCAGCAGTGAATGGACTAGCGGGCCCTACAATGAGCAGTTCTTC.

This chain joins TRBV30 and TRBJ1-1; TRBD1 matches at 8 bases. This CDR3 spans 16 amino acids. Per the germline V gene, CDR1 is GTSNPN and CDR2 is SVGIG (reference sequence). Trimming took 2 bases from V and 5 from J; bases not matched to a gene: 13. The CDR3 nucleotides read TGTGCCTGGAGTAAGGACAGGGTTCTAAGTTTTACTGAAGCTTTCTTT. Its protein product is CAWSKDRVLSFTEAFF.